Listed here is a single T cell receptor (beta chain). As originally analysed: Using reference gene primer amplification, nucleated cell counts were estimated. Data came from immunoSEQ multiplex PCR; TCRdb stores just in-frame clones and leaves some out. From that table come the V and J calls and clone size; the DNA was used to work out D and trimming. The sample lists 200,000 to 300,000 clones; 88% were seen once. This record belongs to a study of blood T cell repertoires in COVID-19. Across the whole study: Sites across the United States, Italy and Spain contributed samples from acute and convalescent COVID-19. PBMCs, B-cell-depleted T cells, or T cells provided the cDNA or gDNA that made up the material.

Material for sequencing was peripheral blood. This TCR was sampled from a woman aged 40-49 years who had recovered from COVID-19.

CDR3 loop: CASGKEASGNTIYF. CDR3 DNA sequence: TGTGCCAGCGGGAAGGAGGCCTCTGGAAACACCATATATTTT. The rearrangement joins TRBV6-6 to TRBJ1-3; D is undetermined. The CDR3 covers 14 residues. The ends were cut back, 8 bases at V and 0 bases at J, with 11 bases in the middle. The germline V gene encodes CDR1 MNHNY and CDR2 SVGAGI (reference sequence).